This T cell receptor beta chain was obtained from a study of cytomegalovirus exposure and HLA in healthy donors. The CDR3 is made up of 13 amino acids. CDR1 is MNHEY and CDR2 is SMNVEV in the germline V gene (reference sequence). Trimming left V 4 bases short and J 10 bases short, with 14 bases between. Researchers ran the PCR with 60 Vbeta and 13 Jbeta primers. Method: immunoSEQ multiplex PCR; TCRdb's copy keeps in-frame clones and lacks some. The data contain under 250,000 clones, more than 75% of them singletons. This TCR was recovered from a male donor in good health and CMV-seronegative. Sequenced material: PBMCs. The genes are TRBV27 and TRBJ1-5, with D perhaps TRBD1 (6 bases). The CDR3 coding sequence is TGTGCCAGCAGTTGGGATCGGACAGCACCCCAGCATTTT. The encoded protein is CASSWDRTAPQHF.